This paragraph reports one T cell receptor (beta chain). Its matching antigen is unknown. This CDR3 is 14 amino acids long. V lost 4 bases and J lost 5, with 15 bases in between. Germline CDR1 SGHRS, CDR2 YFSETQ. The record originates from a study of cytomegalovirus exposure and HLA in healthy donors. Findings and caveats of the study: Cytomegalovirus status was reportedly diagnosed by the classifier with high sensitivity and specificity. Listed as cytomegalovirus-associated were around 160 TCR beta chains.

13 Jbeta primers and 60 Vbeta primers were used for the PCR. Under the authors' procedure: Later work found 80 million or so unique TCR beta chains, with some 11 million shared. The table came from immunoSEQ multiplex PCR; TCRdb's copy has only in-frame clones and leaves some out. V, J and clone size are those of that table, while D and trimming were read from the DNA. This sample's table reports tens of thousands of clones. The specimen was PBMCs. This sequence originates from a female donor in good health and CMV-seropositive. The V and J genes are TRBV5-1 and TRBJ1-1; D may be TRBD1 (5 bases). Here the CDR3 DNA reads TGCGCCAGCAGCGCTACTGTTGGGGGGACTGAAGCTTTCTTT. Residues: CASSATVGGTEAFF.